Each of the 16 T cell receptor beta chains below was sequenced from the same sample in a study of blood T cell repertoires in COVID-19. Here immunoSEQ multiplex PCR was the method, and the copy in TCRdb shows in-frame clones only, minus some. The sample shows approximately 92,000 clones, over 70% of them seen only once. Sequenced input: peripheral blood. The receptor set was obtained from a man aged 45-65 years who had recovered from COVID-19.

The rearrangement joins TRBV7-9 to TRBJ1-3, with 8 bases matching TRBD1. V trimming: 2 bases; J trimming: 4 bases; junction bases outside the gene matches: 10. Per the germline V gene, CDR1 is SEHNR and CDR2 is FQNEAQ (reference sequence). The CDR3 runs 17 residues. CDR3 amino acids: CASSLSKGQGLGNTIYF. The CDR3 DNA is TGTGCCAGCAGCTTAAGTAAAGGACAGGGTTTAGGAAACACCATATATTTT.

The genes are TRBV9 and TRBJ2-7, with TRBD2 as a possible D gene (5 bases). The CDR3 spans 15 residues. V shed 3 bases and J shed 9 bases, with 22 bases lying between them. Germline loops: CDR1 SGDLS, CDR2 YYNGEE. Written as DNA, the CDR3 is TGTGCCAGCAGCGAAGCTCCGGAGGCAGCCTTCGGGCAGTACTTC. Its protein product is CASSEAPEAAFGQYF.

V usage is TRBV4-2 and J usage is TRBJ2-1; 7 bases line up with TRBD2. Germline loops: CDR1 LGHNA, CDR2 YNFKEQ. This CDR3 is 15 amino acids long. V shed 0 bases and J 3 bases; nucleotides not matched to a gene: 2. The CDR3 is CASSQDRTSYNEQFF. CDR3 DNA: TGTGCCAGCAGCCAAGATCGGACTAGCTACAATGAGCAGTTCTTC.

This sequence joins TRBV10-3 and TRBJ2-3; weak D call: TRBD2 (6 bases). Germline V gives CDR1 ENHRY, CDR2 SYGVKD. The length of the CDR3 is 15 residues. The ends were cut back, 11 bases at V and 2 bases at J, with 20 bases in the middle. The CDR3 bases are TGTGCCTCCCAGGGAGGTAGCGTCGCCACAGATACGCAGTATTTT. It codes for CASQGGSVATDTQYF.

The chain employs TRBV18 and TRBJ1-5, with 7 bases matching TRBD1. Losses at the gene ends were 3 bases for V and 0 bases for J; bases not matched to a gene: 5. This CDR3 spans 16 amino acids. The germline V gene has CDR1 KGHSH and CDR2 LQKENI. Here the CDR3 reads CASSPGTAVSNQPQHF. The CDR3 nucleotides are TGTGCCAGCTCACCTGGGACAGCGGTTAGCAATCAGCCCCAGCATTTT.

This clone was seen just once. The V and J genes are TRBV14 and TRBJ1-2; D remains unclear. Germline CDR1 SGHDN, CDR2 FVKESK. V lost 4 bases and J lost 5, with 11 bases in between. This CDR3 is 13 amino acids long. The DNA for the CDR3 is TGTGCCAGCAGCCCGGGAGTGTCTTATGGCTACACCTTC. Its protein is CASSPGVSYGYTF.

The chain carries TRBV2 and TRBJ1-2; unclear D gene. Germline CDR1 reads SNHLY; CDR2 reads FYNNEI. This CDR3 spans 14 amino acids. V was clipped by 9 bases and J by 4 bases, with 18 bases between them. The DNA for the CDR3 is TGTGCCAGTATCGGGGATTACGATTTCTATGGCTACACCTTC. It specifies CASIGDYDFYGYTF. Together with reference TRBV2 and TRBJ1-2, the CDR3 gives the full variable domain: EPEVTQTPSHQVTQMGQEVILRCVPISNHLYFYWYRQILGQKVEFLVSFYNNEISEKSEIFDDQFSVERPDGSNFTLKIRSTKLEDSAMYFCASIGDYDFYGYTFGSGTRLTVV.

This chain joins TRBV5-6 and TRBJ1-2, with 7 positions matching TRBD1. The CDR3 sequence is 14 residues long. The V and J ends lost 0 bases and 7 bases, in that order; junction bases with no gene match: 6. In germline, CDR1 is SGHDT, CDR2 YYEEEE. CDR3 amino acids: CASSLDGGGFGYTF. Written as DNA, the CDR3 is TGTGCCAGCAGCTTGGATGGAGGGGGCTTTGGCTACACCTTC.

This clone was found a few times. V usage is TRBV20-1 and J usage is TRBJ2-3, with D perhaps matching TRBD1 (6 bases). CDR1 and CDR2 from the germline V gene are DFQATT and SNEGSKA (reference sequence). This CDR3 spans 15 amino acids. Trimming took off 3 bases at V and 0 bases at J, with 13 bases between the two ends. The CDR3 sequence: CSASPDRSSTDTQYF. For the CDR3, the DNA is TGCAGTGCTAGTCCTGACAGGTCGAGCACAGATACGCAGTATTTT.

V gene TRBV5-4 combines with J gene TRBJ2-1; 9 positions match TRBD2. Germline CDR1 reads SGHNT; CDR2 reads YYREEE (reference sequence). The CDR3 extends over 15 amino acids. The J segment lost 0 bases and the V segment lost 6 bases, leaving 4 bases of the junction unmatched. The DNA of the CDR3 is TGTGCCAGCACCTTTAGCGGGGGCTCCTACAATGAGCAGTTCTTC. Amino acid sequence: CASTFSGGSYNEQFF.

The CDR3 sequence: CASSPTGTVDRVNTEAFF. DNA for the CDR3: TGTGCCAGCAGTCCAACGGGGACAGTCGATCGGGTGAACACTGAAGCTTTCTTT. The gene calls are TRBV6-2 or TRBV6-3 and TRBJ1-1, with 7 bases that match TRBD1. CDR3 size: 18 residues. J gave up 0 bases and V 5 bases, and 15 bases lay outside the gene matches. Germline V gene lookup returns CDR1 MNHEY and CDR2 SVGEGT.

DNA of the CDR3: TGTGCCAGCAGCCTAAAAATAGAGCAGTTCTTC. Protein: CASSLKIEQFF. The chain links TRBV11-2 to TRBJ2-1; D remains ambiguous. Per germline, CDR1 SGHAT and CDR2 FQNNGV. The CDR3 has 11 residues. The V end lost 5 bases, the J end lost 10 bases, and 9 bases lay between the germline ends.

V and J are TRBV9 and TRBJ1-2, with D uncertain. CDR1 and CDR2 (germline): SGDLS, YYNGEE. There are 12 residues in the CDR3. V was trimmed by 3 bases and J by 2 bases, leaving 5 bases between them. The CDR3 nucleotides read TGTGCCAGCAGCGAACTGAACTATGGCTACACCTTC. This encodes CASSELNYGYTF.

The V gene is TRBV21-1, the J gene TRBJ2-6; whether TRBD1, the table's D call, matches the DNA was not checked. TRBV21-1 is marked as a pseudogene. This CDR3 spans 19 amino acids. The CDR3 region is CASSSPDRGRYSGANVLTF. As DNA, the CDR3 is TGTGCCAGCAGCTCTCCGGACAGGGGAAGATACTCTGGGGCCAACGTCCTGACTTTC.

The V call is TRBV2, the J call TRBJ2-1; 8 bases align to TRBD2. The V and J ends lost 8 bases and 3 bases, in that order; junction bases with no gene match: 12. CDR1 is SNHLY and CDR2 is FYNNEI in the germline V gene. CDR3 length: 16 amino acids. CDR3 sequence reads: CASRRLVSGVYNEQFF. The CDR3 nucleotides are TGTGCCAGCCGTCGACTAGTTAGCGGGGTCTACAATGAGCAGTTCTTC.

This rearrangement joins TRBV7-9 to TRBJ2-2, with 10 bases fitting TRBD1. The CDR3 loop spans 16 amino acids. The germline V gene has CDR1 SEHNR and CDR2 FQNEAQ (reference sequence). Trimming took 3 bases from V and 4 from J; bases not matched to a gene: 5. The CDR3, as DNA: TGTGCCAGCAGCTTTTCGGACAGGGGGGGCACCGGGGAGCTGTTTTTT. Encoded protein: CASSFSDRGGTGELFF.